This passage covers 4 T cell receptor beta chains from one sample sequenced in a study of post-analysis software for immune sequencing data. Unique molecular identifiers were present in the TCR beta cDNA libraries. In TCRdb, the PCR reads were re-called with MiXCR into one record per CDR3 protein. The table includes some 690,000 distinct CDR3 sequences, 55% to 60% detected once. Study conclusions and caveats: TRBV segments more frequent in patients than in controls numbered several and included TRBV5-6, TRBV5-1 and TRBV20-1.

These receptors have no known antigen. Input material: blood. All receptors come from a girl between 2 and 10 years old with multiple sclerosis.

CDR3 loop: CASSFNGGASEQFF. In nucleotides, the CDR3 is TGTGCCAGCAGCTTCAACGGGGGGGCGAGTGAGCAGTTCTTC. The V gene is TRBV12-3 or TRBV12-4, the J gene TRBJ2-1; TRBD2 matches 8 bases. The CDR3 covers 14 residues. V dropped 6 bases and J dropped 9; count of bases not matched to a gene: 10.

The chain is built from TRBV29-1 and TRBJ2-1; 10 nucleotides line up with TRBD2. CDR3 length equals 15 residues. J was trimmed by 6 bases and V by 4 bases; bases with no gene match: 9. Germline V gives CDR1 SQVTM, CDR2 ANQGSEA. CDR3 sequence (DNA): TGCAGCGTTGGGCCGGGACTAGCGAGTATCAATGAGCAGTTCTTC. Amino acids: CSVGPGLASINEQFF.

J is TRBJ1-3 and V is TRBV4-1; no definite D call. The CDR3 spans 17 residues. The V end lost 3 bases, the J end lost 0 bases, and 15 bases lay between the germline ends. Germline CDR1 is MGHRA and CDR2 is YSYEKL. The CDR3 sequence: CASSQHSRTGSGNTIYF. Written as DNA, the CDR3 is TGCGCCAGCAGCCAGCACTCCCGGACGGGCTCTGGAAACACCATATATTTT.

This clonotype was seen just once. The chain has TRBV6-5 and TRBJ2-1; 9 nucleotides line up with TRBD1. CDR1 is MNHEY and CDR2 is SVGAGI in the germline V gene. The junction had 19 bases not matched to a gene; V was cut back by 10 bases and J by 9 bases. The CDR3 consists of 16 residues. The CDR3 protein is CATFVLNRGRIGEQFF. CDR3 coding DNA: TGTGCCACCTTCGTCTTGAACAGGGGGCGAATAGGTGAGCAGTTCTTC.